These 20 T cell receptor beta chains share one sample of origin, sequenced in a study of blood T cell dynamics during melanoma immunotherapy. Using immunoSEQ multiplex PCR, the repertoire was profiled, and TCRdb retains in-frame clones only, with some absent. In the table there are about 20,000 clones, roughly 86% of which are singletons. Noted time point: pre-treatment baseline. This material consisted of blood, taken from a patient treated with checkpoint blockade. These receptors were collected from a human donor with melanoma.

The V gene is TRBV15, the J gene TRBJ2-2; 8 bases map to TRBD1. The germline V gene has CDR1 LNHNV and CDR2 YYDKDF (reference sequence). V lost 1 base to trimming and J lost 7 bases; unmatched junction nucleotides: 2. The CDR3 covers 14 residues. CDR3 bases: TGTGCCACCAGCAGAGCAGGGGGCAACGGGGAGCTGTTTTTT. Protein sequence: CATSRAGGNGELFF.

This clone is medium-sized in the sample. Other DNA sequences from this sample encode an identical CDR3 as well. This rearrangement joins TRBV10-3 to TRBJ2-1; 8 bases line up with TRBD2. The CDR3 length is 14 residues. Germline assignment: CDR1 ENHRY and CDR2 SYGVKD. The trim removed 0 bases at V and 6 bases at J, leaving 1 base unmatched. CDR3 sequence (DNA): TGTGCCATCAGTGAGTCGGGACTAGGCAATGAGCAGTTCTTC. It translates to CAISESGLGNEQFF.

The chain employs TRBV28 and TRBJ2-7; D perhaps matches TRBD1 (7 bases). V lost 5 bases and J lost 2, with 16 bases in between. Germline CDR1 and CDR2: MDHEN and SYDVKM. This CDR3 contains 15 residues. The chain's CDR3 is CASSTRGTAAYEQYF. The CDR3 DNA is TGTGCCAGCAGTACCCGCGGGACAGCGGCCTACGAGCAGTACTTC.

This chain uses TRBV11-3 with TRBJ2-5; D not resolved. Germline V gene data show CDR1 as SGHNT and CDR2 as YENEEA. This CDR3 is built from 11 residues. Trimming shortened V by 6 bases and J by 0 bases, and 2 bases separated the two germline ends. CDR3 DNA: TGTGCCAGCAGTAACCAAGAGACCCAGTACTTC. Its translation is CASSNQETQYF.

The V call is TRBV19, the J call TRBJ1-3; possible D gene TRBD1, 5 bases. Trimming took off 4 bases at V and 2 bases at J, with 15 bases between the two ends. The CDR3 length is 16 residues. CDR1 LNHDA and CDR2 SQIVND come from the germline V gene (reference sequence). In DNA, the CDR3 is TGTGCCAGTAGTACCACAGGAATTCGCCCTGGAAACACCATATATTTT. Amino acid sequence: CASSTTGIRPGNTIYF.

CDR3 DNA sequence: TGTGCCAGCAGCTTCAGAGGAACCGTTCACTATGGCTACACCTTC. It codes for CASSFRGTVHYGYTF. The J gene is TRBJ1-2, the V gene TRBV5-6; D remains unclear. Germline V gene sequence: CDR1 SGHDT, CDR2 YYEEEE. The ends were cut back, 2 bases at V and 3 bases at J, with 14 bases in the middle. CDR3 length: 15 residues.

This clone was counted a few times. The J gene is TRBJ1-3, the V gene TRBV10-1; 9 bases align to TRBD1. This CDR3 is 15 amino acids long. Trimming took 7 bases from V and 5 from J; bases not matched to a gene: 9. CDR1 WNHNN and CDR2 SYGVQD come from the germline V gene (reference sequence). CDR3 sequence (DNA): TGCGCCAGCACCTTGGGACAGGGTTCCCGAAACACCATATATTTT. It is translated as CASTLGQGSRNTIYF.

The chain links TRBV5-1 to TRBJ2-5; 15 bases align to TRBD2. V shed 4 bases and J 5 bases; nucleotides not matched to a gene: 9. The V gene's germline CDR1 is SGHRS and CDR2 YFSETQ. CDR3 length equals 17 residues. The chain's CDR3 is CASSLGTSGRRWETQYF. CDR3 nucleotides: TGCGCCAGCAGCCTAGGGACTAGCGGGAGGAGGTGGGAGACCCAGTACTTC.

The V and J genes are TRBV5-1 and TRBJ2-1, with D possibly TRBD1 on 6 matching bases. The germline V and J ends were trimmed by 4 bases and 0 bases, with 14 bases remaining between them. The germline V gene encodes CDR1 SGHRS and CDR2 YFSETQ. The CDR3 runs to 16 residues. The CDR3 DNA reads TGCGCCAGCAGCACCGCAGGGGCGAGCTCCTACAATGAGCAGTTCTTC. Its translation: CASSTAGASSYNEQFF.

This rearrangement joins TRBV9 to TRBJ2-1; 11 positions match TRBD2. The CDR3 contains 15 residues. Germline V gene lookup returns CDR1 SGDLS and CDR2 YYNGEE. Trimming removed 3 bases from V and 2 bases from J; junction bases left unmatched: 1. The CDR3 sequence: CASSGLAGTYNEQFF. The CDR3 DNA reads as TGTGCCAGCAGCGGACTAGCGGGGACCTACAATGAGCAGTTCTTC.

V is TRBV7-3 and J is TRBJ1-2; no firm D call. Per germline, CDR1 SGHTA and CDR2 FQGTGA. V dropped 2 bases and J dropped 4 bases, with 5 bases sitting between them. The CDR3 sequence is 12 residues long. This CDR3 reads CASSLDTYGYTF. CDR3 DNA: TGTGCCAGCAGCTTAGACACCTATGGCTACACCTTC.

V and J are TRBV7-7 and TRBJ2-1; D might be TRBD1 (5 bases). Trimming left V 0 bases short and J 0 bases short, with 9 bases between. The germline V gene has CDR1 SSHAT and CDR2 FNYEAQ (reference sequence). This CDR3 is built from 16 residues. The CDR3 DNA reads TGTGCCAGCAGCTTAGCGGATAGGGGCTCCTACAATGAGCAGTTCTTC. Translated: CASSLADRGSYNEQFF.

This chain connects TRBV19 to TRBJ2-7; 11 bases fit TRBD1. Germline CDR1 reads LNHDA; CDR2 reads SQIVND (reference sequence). V was clipped by 5 bases and J by 7 bases; unmatched bases: 10. CDR3 length equals 15 residues. The CDR3: CASSLLGQGAEEQYF. In nucleotides, the CDR3 is TGTGCCAGTAGTCTCCTCGGACAGGGGGCGGAAGAGCAGTACTTC.

The chain links TRBV2 to TRBJ1-1; 9 bases align to TRBD1. The junction had 10 bases not matched to a gene; V was cut back by 7 bases and J by 7 bases. CDR3 size: 14 residues. Germline V gene lookup returns CDR1 SNHLY and CDR2 FYNNEI. The chain's CDR3 is CASTEQGASIEAFF. The CDR3 DNA sequence: TGTGCCAGCACCGAACAGGGGGCGAGTATTGAAGCTTTCTTT.

The chain has TRBV18 and TRBJ1-5; D uncertain. This CDR3 is 12 amino acids long. Per the germline V gene, CDR1 is KGHSH and CDR2 is LQKENI. Trimming cost V 3 bases and J 7 bases, with 7 bases left between them. The CDR3 DNA follows: TGTGCCAGCTCACCGTCCGGGCAGCCCCAGCATTTT. Amino acid sequence: CASSPSGQPQHF. The full variable domain, in which reference TRBV18 and TRBJ1-5 provide the parts outside the CDR3, is NAGVMQNPRHLVRRRGQEARLRCSPMKGHSHVYWYRQLPEEGLKFMVYLQKENIIDESGMPKERFSAEFPKEGPSILRIQQVVRGDSAAYFCASSPSGQPQHFGDGTRLSIL.

The table lists this clone with a count of one. This sequence joins TRBV18 and TRBJ1-6; perhaps TRBD1 as D (6 bases). CDR1 is KGHSH, CDR2 LQKENI, per germline. V shed 3 bases and J shed 9 bases, with 12 bases lying between them. The CDR3 covers 14 residues. This CDR3 reads CASSPARGGSPLHF. CDR3 DNA: TGTGCCAGCTCACCGGCCAGGGGTGGTTCACCCCTCCACTTT.

The V and J genes are TRBV28 and TRBJ2-7; D is undetermined. The CDR3 contains 11 residues. CDR1 and CDR2 from the germline V gene are MDHEN and SYDVKM. V was trimmed by 2 bases and J by 4 bases, leaving 3 bases between them. This CDR3 reads CASSLGYEQYF. CDR3 nucleotide sequence: TGTGCCAGCAGTTTAGGGTACGAGCAGTACTTC.

The chain employs TRBV5-1 and TRBJ1-3, with 7 bases lining up with TRBD1. Germline V gives CDR1 SGHRS, CDR2 YFSETQ. This CDR3 contains 15 residues. J lost 3 bases, V lost 3 bases, and 6 bases had no gene match. The CDR3 spells CASSSFGDSGNTIYF. CDR3 sequence (DNA): TGCGCCAGCAGCTCTTTCGGGGACAGTGGAAACACCATATATTTT.

The V call is TRBV29-1, the J call TRBJ2-3; TRBD1 matches at 8 bases. Germline values: CDR1 SQVTM, CDR2 ANQGSEA. V lost 7 bases and J lost 5; bases outside the gene matches: 11. This CDR3 spans 14 amino acids. CDR3 sequence reads: CSAEDRAPVDTQYF. CDR3 DNA sequence: TGCAGCGCTGAGGACAGGGCCCCCGTAGATACGCAGTATTTT.

This rearrangement joins TRBV9 to TRBJ1-3; TRBD1 matches at 8 bases. Germline loops: CDR1 SGDLS, CDR2 YYNGEE. The CDR3 is made up of 15 amino acids. V dropped 4 bases and J dropped 5; count of bases not matched to a gene: 8. The CDR3 region has the DNA TGTGCCAGCAGCCCCGAAACAGGGGGGAGAAACACCATATATTTT. Protein sequence: CASSPETGGRNTIYF.